The 23 T cell receptor beta chains below come from one sample, sequenced in a study of Graves' ophthalmopathy and Graves' hyperthyroidism. Beta-chain TCR CDR3 regions were amplified from RNA transcripts. HTBI primers served in a first-round RT-PCR, which a second-round multiplex PCR followed. From the multiplex PCR reads, TCRdb called clonotypes with MiXCR, one entry per CDR3 protein. The sample has 300,000 to 450,000 distinct CDR3 sequences, 17% seen once; the top ten hold roughly 2.4%. Specimen: peripheral blood. Every receptor here comes from an adult woman with stable Graves' hyperthyroidism.

Turning to this clonotype: Mismatch with germline at one junction end may stem from a read error. The chain joins TRBV11-2 to TRBJ2-5; 14 nucleotides agree with TRBD2. The CDR3 runs to 15 residues. The germline V gene encodes CDR1 SGHAT and CDR2 FQNNGV. CDR3 residues: CASSDRLAGGETQDF. CDR3 DNA: TGTGCCAGCAGCGACAGACTAGCGGGAGGGGAGACCCAGGACTTC.

This clonotype has at least ten counts. The gene calls are TRBV10-2 and TRBJ1-5, with unresolved D. CDR1 WSHSY and CDR2 SAAADI come from the germline V gene. This CDR3 is 15 amino acids long. Trimming removed 5 bases at V and 6 bases at J, with 17 bases between. CDR3: CASSQVSGGGQPQHF. Here the CDR3 DNA reads TGCGCCAGCAGTCAAGTCAGCGGAGGAGGTCAGCCCCAGCATTTT.

This clonotype was detected ten times or more. V gene TRBV12-3 or TRBV12-4 combines with J gene TRBJ2-5; D assignment may be TRBD1 or TRBD2 (5 bases each). Trimming stripped 3 bases from V and 1 base from J, with 12 bases between. The CDR3 consists of 15 residues. The CDR3, as DNA: TGTGCCAGCAGTTTTCATGGTGGGGGCCAAGAGACCCAGTACTTC. It yields the protein CASSFHGGGQETQYF.

The chain recombines TRBV7-8 with TRBJ2-5, with D perhaps TRBD1 (5 bases). This CDR3 region has 15 residues. V lost 4 bases, J lost 2 bases, and 14 bases lay in between. The V gene's germline CDR1 is SGHVS and CDR2 FQNEAQ. The CDR3 reads CASSSSATVQETQYF. The CDR3 DNA sequence: TGTGCCAGCAGCTCTTCAGCGACAGTACAAGAGACCCAGTACTTC.

This clonotype occurred once. The chain recombines TRBV6-4 with TRBJ2-6; 11 bases agree with TRBD1. The CDR3 runs to 20 residues. The germline V gene encodes CDR1 MRHNA and CDR2 SNTAGT. V was clipped by 6 bases and J by 0 bases; unmatched bases: 13. CDR3 in amino acids: CASRTLWTGGKGSGANVLTF. CDR3 nucleotide sequence: TGTGCCAGCAGGACCCTCTGGACAGGGGGCAAAGGCTCTGGGGCCAACGTCCTGACTTTC.

The genes are TRBV11-2 and TRBJ2-5; tentatively, D is TRBD1 (5 bases). Germline V CDR1 and CDR2: SGHAT, FQNNGV. The CDR3 sequence is 17 residues long. V lost 1 base to trimming and J lost 4 bases, with 19 bases between them. In DNA form, the CDR3 reads TGTGCCAGCAGCTTAGTTGTTTCCAGTCCTAGGGGAGAGACCCAGTACTTC. Protein: CASSLVVSSPRGETQYF.

This clonotype was found many times. The chain combines TRBV30 with TRBJ2-7; 8 positions agree with TRBD1. The CDR3 spans 11 residues. The trim removed 8 bases at V and 1 base at J, leaving 1 base unmatched. Germline V gene sequence: CDR1 GTSNPN, CDR2 SVGIG (reference sequence). The CDR3 region has the DNA TGTGCCGGGACAGGATCCTACGAGCAGTACTTC. Protein product: CAGTGSYEQYF. The full variable domain, with the rest looked up from reference TRBV30 and TRBJ2-7, is SQTIHQWPATLVQPVGSPLSLECTVEGTSNPNLYWYRQAAGRGLQLLFYSVGIGQISSEVPQNLSASRPQDRQFILSSKKLLLSDSGFYLCAGTGSYEQYFGPGTRLTVT.

There are many counts of this clonotype. The chain employs TRBV7-9 and TRBJ2-7; D might be TRBD2 (5 bases). V lost 5 bases and J 2 bases, leaving 10 bases between the germline ends. Germline-derived CDR1 and CDR2 are SEHNR and FQNEAQ (reference sequence). This CDR3 comprises 13 residues. The CDR3: CASSPLGAYEQYF. The CDR3 DNA follows: TGTGCCAGCAGCCCCTTGGGAGCCTACGAGCAGTACTTC.

The table lists this clonotype with a few counts. The V and J genes are TRBV28 and TRBJ2-5; the match to TRBD1 covers 9 bases. V shed 6 bases, J shed 5 bases, and the junction held 7 bases outside the gene matches. CDR3 size: 14 residues. Germline CDR1 reads MDHEN; CDR2 reads SYDVKM. The CDR3 DNA reads TGTGCCAGCAGCTTGACAGGGGGGGGGGAGACCCAGTACTTC. Translation gives CASSLTGGGETQYF.

This rearrangement joins TRBV6-5 to TRBJ2-7; D remains ambiguous. The germline V and J ends were trimmed by 2 bases and 6 bases, with 14 bases remaining between them. The CDR3 has 14 amino acids. Germline values: CDR1 MNHEY, CDR2 SVGAGI. Written as DNA, the CDR3 is TGTGCCAGCAGTTACGATCCCCGGGTCCTCGAGCAGTACTTC. Amino acid sequence: CASSYDPRVLEQYF.

This chain links TRBV6-2 or TRBV6-3 with TRBJ1-1; D unclear. This CDR3 region has 15 residues. Trimming stripped 3 bases from V and 8 bases from J, with 19 bases between. CDR1 and CDR2 from the germline V gene are MNHEY and SVGEGT. Here the CDR3 reads CASSYKGWEDPEAFF. CDR3 coding DNA: TGTGCCAGCAGTTATAAAGGGTGGGAGGACCCAGAAGCTTTCTTT.

The sample holds many counts of this clonotype. The genes are TRBV28 and TRBJ2-2; D unclear. V lost 6 bases and J lost 1, with 3 bases in between. Germline assignment: CDR1 MDHEN and CDR2 SYDVKM. This CDR3 spans 12 amino acids. The CDR3 nucleotides are TGTGCCAGCAGGAGGAACACCGGGGAGCTGTTTTTT. This codes for CASRRNTGELFF.

Details on this clonotype: A read error is possible here, since a much larger clone lies one base away. This chain joins TRBV28 and TRBJ1-6, with D unresolved. The CDR3 spans 14 residues. Germline CDR1 and CDR2: MDHEN and SYDVKM. CDR3 protein: CASSFLHYNSHLHF. CDR3 nucleotides: TGTGCCAGCAGTTTTCTTCACTATAATTCACACCTCCACTTT. Drawing the rest from reference TRBV28 and TRBJ1-6, the complete variable domain is DVKVTQSSRYLVKRTGEKVFLECVQDMDHENMFWYRQDPGLGLRLIYFSYDVKMKEKGDIPEGYSVSREKKERFSLILESASTNQTSMYLCASSFLHYNSHLHFGNGTRLTVT.

This clonotype was detected many times. The chain links TRBV30 to TRBJ1-3; D is uncertain. CDR3 length: 15 residues. V was shortened by 1 base and J by 0 bases, with 10 bases between the two germline ends. Germline CDR1 is GTSNPN and CDR2 is SVGIG (reference sequence). The CDR3 DNA sequence: TGTGCCTGGAGTGACGGTCAAATCTCTGGAAACACCATATATTTT. This encodes CAWSDGQISGNTIYF.

This clonotype was seen many times. The chain joins TRBV12-3 or TRBV12-4 to TRBJ2-4; D is ambiguous. V was trimmed by 2 bases and J by 0 bases, leaving 5 bases between them. CDR3 length: 14 residues. Here the CDR3 reads CASSLNLAKNIQYF. Written as DNA, the CDR3 is TGTGCCAGCAGTTTAAACCTAGCCAAAAACATTCAGTACTTC.

At least ten counts were recorded for this clonotype. The V and J genes are TRBV9 and TRBJ2-7; 7 bases align to TRBD2. This CDR3 is built from 13 residues. Germline CDR1 and CDR2: SGDLS and YYNGEE. With V trimmed by 0 bases and J by 5 bases, 2 bases remained unmatched. CDR3 coding DNA: TGTGCCAGCAGCGTAGCGGGAGGAAACGAGCAGTACTTC. It is translated as CASSVAGGNEQYF.

There are many counts of this clonotype. This sequence joins TRBV20-1 and TRBJ2-7; 10 nucleotides agree with TRBD2. Per the germline V gene, CDR1 is DFQATT and CDR2 is SNEGSKA (reference sequence). The CDR3 is 12 amino acids. The CDR3 reads CSELAGRNEQYF. The DNA for the CDR3 is TGCAGCGAACTAGCGGGGAGGAACGAGCAGTACTTC.

In this sample, this clonotype turned up many times. The chain is built from TRBV19 and TRBJ2-5; weak D call: TRBD1 (5 bases). With 1 base removed from V and 2 bases from J, the gap between germline ends came to 14 bases. Germline lookup yields CDR1 LNHDA and CDR2 SQIVND (reference sequence). CDR3 size: 16 residues. This CDR3 is CASSIGGQGLQETQYF. CDR3 bases: TGTGCCAGTAGTATAGGAGGACAAGGGCTGCAAGAGACCCAGTACTTC.

This chain joins TRBV4-2 and TRBJ2-6; 7 bases match TRBD1. The junction had 9 bases not matched to a gene; V was cut back by 0 bases and J by 1 base. The CDR3 runs 19 residues. Germline V lookup: CDR1 LGHNA, CDR2 YNFKEQ. This chain's CDR3 is CASSQEKGQRKSGANVLTF. CDR3 DNA: TGTGCCAGCAGCCAAGAGAAGGGACAGCGAAAATCTGGGGCCAACGTCCTGACTTTC.

Remarks on this clonotype: This may arise from a read error, as a much more abundant clone is one base away. This chain connects TRBV4-1 to TRBJ2-5, with TRBD1 matching 8 bases. Germline CDR1 and CDR2: MGHRA and YSYEKL. There are 16 residues in the CDR3. V lost 1 base and J lost 4; bases outside the gene matches: 8. The CDR3 loop reads CASSQGRQGTVETQYF. The CDR3 DNA sequence: TGCGCCAGCAGCCAAGGAAGACAGGGGACTGTAGAGACCCAGTACTTC.

This clonotype was found a few times. The rearrangement links TRBV28 to TRBJ2-7; 10 positions agree with TRBD1. With 6 bases clipped from V and 6 bases from J, the junction kept 8 bases outside the gene matches. This CDR3 has 14 residues. Germline V lookup: CDR1 MDHEN, CDR2 SYDVKM. The CDR3 protein is CASSRRQGAAEQYF. CDR3 bases: TGTGCCAGCAGCCGCCGACAGGGGGCAGCCGAGCAGTACTTC.

This clonotype was seen only a few times. The chain links TRBV5-1 to TRBJ2-1, with 13 bases that match TRBD2. Trimming cost V 1 base and J 6 bases; bases outside gene matches: 1. CDR1 and CDR2 from the germline V gene are SGHRS and YFSETQ. There are 15 residues in the CDR3. The CDR3 is CASSLTSGRANEQFF. The CDR3 DNA sequence: TGCGCCAGCAGCTTGACTAGCGGGAGGGCCAATGAGCAGTTCTTC.

The rearrangement links TRBV3-1 to TRBJ1-1; tentatively, D is TRBD1 (6 bases). Trimming left V 4 bases short and J 4 bases short, with 19 bases between. Germline CDR1 is LGHDT and CDR2 is YNNKEL (reference sequence). This CDR3 has 16 residues. CDR3 sequence reads: CASSPARGRYSTEAFF. The CDR3 region has the DNA TGTGCCAGCAGCCCGGCCAGGGGCAGGTATAGCACTGAAGCTTTCTTT.